This T cell receptor (beta chain) was retrieved from a study of CXCR3-negative and CXCR3-positive naive CD8 T cells. Study details: A total of some 130 million TRB reads was generated, with about 1.5 +/- 0.3 million per library.

Germline values: CDR1 MNHEY, CDR2 SVGEGT. The CDR3 contains 15 residues. To note about this clonotype: Antigen unknown.

Researchers prepared the TRB cDNA libraries using 5' RACE with UMI labels. TCRdb re-called the 5' RACE reads; one entry per CDR3 protein, DNA not given. In total, the table holds 50,000 to 75,000 distinct CDR3 sequences. The naive CD8+ gate required CD45RO-CCR7+CD27+CD95- phenotype. Study observations and caveats: CXCR3-positive naive cells carried more hydrophobic TRB CDR3s than CXCR3-negative naive cells did. Naive CXCR3-positive and CXCR3-negative cells shared similar TRBV-TRBJ usage, unlike memory cells.

The gene calls are TRBV6-2 or TRBV6-3 and TRBJ2-1; as DNA is missing, the TRBD1 call by TCRdb cannot be tested. The specimen sequenced was naive CXCR3- CD8+ T cells from blood. Subset meaning: CD45RO-CCR7+CD27+CD95- naive CD8+ T cells lacking CXCR3 (TNR3-). The TCR sequence derives from a human donor in good health. Some clones in this sample may be carry-over from other donors' samples. CDR3 loop: CASIPRDRGVYEQFF.